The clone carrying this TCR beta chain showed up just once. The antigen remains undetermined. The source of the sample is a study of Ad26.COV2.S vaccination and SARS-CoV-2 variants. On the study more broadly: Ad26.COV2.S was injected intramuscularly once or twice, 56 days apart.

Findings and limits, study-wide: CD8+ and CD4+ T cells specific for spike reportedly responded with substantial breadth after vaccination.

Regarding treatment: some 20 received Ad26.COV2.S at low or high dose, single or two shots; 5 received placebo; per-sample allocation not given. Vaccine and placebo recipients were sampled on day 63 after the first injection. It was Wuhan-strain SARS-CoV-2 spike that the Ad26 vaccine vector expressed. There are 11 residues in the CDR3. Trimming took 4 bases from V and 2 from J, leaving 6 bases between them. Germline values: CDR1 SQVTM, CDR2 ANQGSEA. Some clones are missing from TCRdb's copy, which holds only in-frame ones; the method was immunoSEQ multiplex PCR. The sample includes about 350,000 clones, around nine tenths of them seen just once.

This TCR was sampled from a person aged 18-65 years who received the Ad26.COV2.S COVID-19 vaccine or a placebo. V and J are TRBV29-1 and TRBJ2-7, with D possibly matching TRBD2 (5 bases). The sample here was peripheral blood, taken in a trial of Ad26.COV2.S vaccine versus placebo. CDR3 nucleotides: TGCAGCGTTGGCGGGCCCTACGAGCAGTACTTC. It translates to CSVGGPYEQYF.